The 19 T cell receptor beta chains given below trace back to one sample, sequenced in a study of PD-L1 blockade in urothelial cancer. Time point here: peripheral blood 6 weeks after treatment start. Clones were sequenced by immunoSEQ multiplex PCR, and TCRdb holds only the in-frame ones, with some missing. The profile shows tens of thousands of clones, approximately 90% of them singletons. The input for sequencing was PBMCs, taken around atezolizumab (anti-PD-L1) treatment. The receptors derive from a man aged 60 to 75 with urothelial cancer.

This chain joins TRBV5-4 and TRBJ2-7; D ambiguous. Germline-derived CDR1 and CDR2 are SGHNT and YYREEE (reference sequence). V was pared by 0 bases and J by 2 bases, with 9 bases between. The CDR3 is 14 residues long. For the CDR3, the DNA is TGTGCCAGCAGCTTGGGGGCGCCTCCCTACGAGCAGTACTTC. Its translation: CASSLGAPPYEQYF. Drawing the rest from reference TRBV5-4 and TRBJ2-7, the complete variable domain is ETGVTQSPTHLIKTRGQQVTLRCSSQSGHNTVSWYQQALGQGPQFIFQYYREEENGRGNFPPRFSGLQFPNYSSELNVNALELDDSALYLCASSLGAPPYEQYFGPGTRLTVT.

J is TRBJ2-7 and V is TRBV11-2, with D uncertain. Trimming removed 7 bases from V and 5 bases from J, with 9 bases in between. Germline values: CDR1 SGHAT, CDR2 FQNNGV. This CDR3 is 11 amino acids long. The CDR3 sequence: CASNLYDEQYF. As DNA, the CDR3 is TGTGCCAGCAATCTTTATGACGAGCAGTACTTC.

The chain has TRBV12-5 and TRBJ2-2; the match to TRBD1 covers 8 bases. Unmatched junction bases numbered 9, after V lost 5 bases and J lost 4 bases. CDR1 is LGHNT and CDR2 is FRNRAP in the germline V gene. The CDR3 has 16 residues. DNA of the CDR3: TGTGCTAGTGGTCTGATCCAGGGGGCAGGCACCGGGGAGCTGTTTTTT. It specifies CASGLIQGAGTGELFF.

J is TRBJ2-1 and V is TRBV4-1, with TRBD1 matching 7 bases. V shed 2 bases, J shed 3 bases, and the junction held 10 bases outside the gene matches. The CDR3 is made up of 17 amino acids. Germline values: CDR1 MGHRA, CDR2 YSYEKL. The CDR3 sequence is CASSQPKTDRDYNEQFF. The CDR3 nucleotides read TGCGCCAGCAGCCAACCAAAAACCGACAGGGACTACAATGAGCAGTTCTTC.

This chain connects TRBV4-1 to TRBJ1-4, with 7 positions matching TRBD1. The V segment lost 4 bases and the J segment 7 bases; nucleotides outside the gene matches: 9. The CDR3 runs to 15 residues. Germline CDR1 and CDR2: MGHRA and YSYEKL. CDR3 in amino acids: CASSPGAGGFEKLFF. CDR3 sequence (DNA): TGCGCCAGCAGCCCAGGGGCAGGGGGTTTTGAAAAACTGTTTTTT.

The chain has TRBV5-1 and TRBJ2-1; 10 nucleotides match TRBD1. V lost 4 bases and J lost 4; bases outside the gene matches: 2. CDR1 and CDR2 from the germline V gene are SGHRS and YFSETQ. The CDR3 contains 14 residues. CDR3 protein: CASSPGQGYNEQFF. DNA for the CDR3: TGCGCCAGCAGCCCGGGACAGGGGTACAATGAGCAGTTCTTC. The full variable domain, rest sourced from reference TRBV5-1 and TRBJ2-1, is KAGVTQTPRYLIKTRGQQVTLSCSPISGHRSVSWYQQTPGQGLQFLFEYFSETQRNKGNFPGRFSGRQFSNSRSEMNVSTLELGDSALYLCASSPGQGYNEQFFGPGTRLTVL.

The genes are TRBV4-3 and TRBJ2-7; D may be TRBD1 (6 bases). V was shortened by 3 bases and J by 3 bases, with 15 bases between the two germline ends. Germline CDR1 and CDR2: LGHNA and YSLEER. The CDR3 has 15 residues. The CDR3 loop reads CASSQEEQGFYEQYF. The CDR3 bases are TGCGCCAGCAGCCAGGAAGAACAGGGCTTCTACGAGCAGTACTTC.

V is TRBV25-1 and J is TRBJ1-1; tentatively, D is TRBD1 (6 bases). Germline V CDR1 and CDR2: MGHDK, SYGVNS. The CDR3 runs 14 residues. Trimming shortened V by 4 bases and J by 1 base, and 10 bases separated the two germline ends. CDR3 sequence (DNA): TGTGCCAGCAGTGGGGACACCAGGAACACTGAAGCTTTCTTT. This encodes CASSGDTRNTEAFF.

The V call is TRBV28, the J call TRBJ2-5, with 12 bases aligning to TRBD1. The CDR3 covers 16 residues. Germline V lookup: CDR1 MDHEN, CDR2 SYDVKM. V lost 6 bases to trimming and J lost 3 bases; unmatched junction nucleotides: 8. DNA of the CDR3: TGTGCCAGCAGAAAACGGGGACAGGGGGCTAAAGAGACCCAGTACTTC. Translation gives CASRKRGQGAKETQYF.

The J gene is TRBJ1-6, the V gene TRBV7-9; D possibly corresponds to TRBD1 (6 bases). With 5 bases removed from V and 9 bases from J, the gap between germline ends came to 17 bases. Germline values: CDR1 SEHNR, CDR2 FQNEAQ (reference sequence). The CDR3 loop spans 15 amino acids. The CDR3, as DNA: TGTGCCAGCAGCCCCGGAGGGGGGGGTATTTCACCCCTCCACTTT. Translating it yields CASSPGGGGISPLHF.

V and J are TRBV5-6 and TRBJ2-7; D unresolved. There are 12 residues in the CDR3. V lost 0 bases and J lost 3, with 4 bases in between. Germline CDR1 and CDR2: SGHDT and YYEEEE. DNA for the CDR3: TGTGCCAGCAGCTTGGGAGGCTACGAGCAGTACTTC. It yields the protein CASSLGGYEQYF. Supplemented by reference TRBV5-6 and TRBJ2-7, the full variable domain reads DAGVTQSPTHLIKTRGQQVTLRCSPKSGHDTVSWYQQALGQGPQFIFQYYEEEERQRGNFPDRFSGHQFPNYSSELNVNALLLGDSALYLCASSLGGYEQYFGPGTRLTVT.

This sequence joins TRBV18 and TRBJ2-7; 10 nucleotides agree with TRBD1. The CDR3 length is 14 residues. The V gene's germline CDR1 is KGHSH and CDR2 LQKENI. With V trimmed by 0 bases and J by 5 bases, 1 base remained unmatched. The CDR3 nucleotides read TGTGCCAGCTCACCACCAGGACAGGGGGACGAGCAGTACTTC. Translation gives CASSPPGQGDEQYF.

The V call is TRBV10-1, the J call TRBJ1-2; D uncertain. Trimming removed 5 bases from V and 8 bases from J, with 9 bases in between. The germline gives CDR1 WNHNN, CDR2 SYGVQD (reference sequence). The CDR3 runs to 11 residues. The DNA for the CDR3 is TGCGCCAGCAGTCCACTAAGAGGCTACACCTTC. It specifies CASSPLRGYTF.

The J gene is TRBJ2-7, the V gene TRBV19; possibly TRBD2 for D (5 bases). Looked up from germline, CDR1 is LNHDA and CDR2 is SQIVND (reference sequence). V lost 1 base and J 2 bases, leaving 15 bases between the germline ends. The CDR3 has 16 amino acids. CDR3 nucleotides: TGTGCCAGTAGTATAGCAAGTGGGCAGACTACCTACGAGCAGTACTTC. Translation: CASSIASGQTTYEQYF.

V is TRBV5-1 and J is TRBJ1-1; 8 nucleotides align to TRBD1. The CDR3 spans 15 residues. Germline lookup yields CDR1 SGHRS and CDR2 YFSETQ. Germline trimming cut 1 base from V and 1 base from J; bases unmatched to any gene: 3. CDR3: CASSLSRGRNTEAFF. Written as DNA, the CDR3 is TGCGCCAGCAGCTTGAGCAGGGGGCGGAACACTGAAGCTTTCTTT.

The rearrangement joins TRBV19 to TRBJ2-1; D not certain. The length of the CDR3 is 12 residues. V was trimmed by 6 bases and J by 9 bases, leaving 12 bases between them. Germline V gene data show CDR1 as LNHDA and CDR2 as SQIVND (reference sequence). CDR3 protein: CASSPVGGEQFF. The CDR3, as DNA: TGTGCCAGTAGCCCCGTCGGTGGTGAGCAGTTCTTC.

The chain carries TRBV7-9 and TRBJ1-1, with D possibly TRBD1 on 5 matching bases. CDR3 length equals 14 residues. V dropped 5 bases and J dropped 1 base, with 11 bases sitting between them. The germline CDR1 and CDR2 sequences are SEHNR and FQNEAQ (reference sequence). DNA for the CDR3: TGTGCCAGCAGCCAACGCAGGGAGAACACTGAAGCTTTCTTT. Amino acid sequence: CASSQRRENTEAFF.

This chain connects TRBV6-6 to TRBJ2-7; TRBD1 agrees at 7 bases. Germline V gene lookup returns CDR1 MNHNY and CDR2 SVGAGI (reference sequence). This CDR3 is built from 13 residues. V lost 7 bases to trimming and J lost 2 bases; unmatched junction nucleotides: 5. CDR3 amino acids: CASTITGAYEQYF. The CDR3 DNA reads TGTGCCAGCACCATTACAGGGGCCTACGAGCAGTACTTC.

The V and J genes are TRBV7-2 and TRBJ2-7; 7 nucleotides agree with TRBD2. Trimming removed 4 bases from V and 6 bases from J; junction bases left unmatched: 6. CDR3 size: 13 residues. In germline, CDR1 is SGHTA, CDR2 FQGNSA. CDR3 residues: CASSSTSGGEQYF. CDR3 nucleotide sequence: TGTGCCAGCAGCTCCACCTCGGGGGGCGAGCAGTACTTC.